This T cell receptor beta chain appears in the sequencing data of a study of regulatory T cells in long-lasting Graves disease. CDR3-region Arm-PCR and iRepertoire HTBI primers produced the TCR beta libraries. Via MiXCR, TCRdb re-called the multiplex PCR reads, giving one row per CDR3 protein. The sample records hundreds of thousands of distinct CDR3 sequences, approximately 31% being singletons. The CDR3 is made up of 13 amino acids. Study-level points and caveats: Analyses excluded thyroid tissue, covering peripheral blood alone.

With regard to this clonotype: The antigen is undetermined. Mismatch with germline at one junction end may stem from a read error.

The time point was: persistent/refractory GD, antithyroid drugs over 5 years with positive TRAb. With RNA extracted from PBMCs as input, the TCR library was made. The clonotype comes from a female donor with Graves disease. The chain recombines TRBV12-3 or TRBV12-4 with TRBJ1-1; D ambiguous. This material consisted of peripheral blood mononuclear cells (PBMCs), taken when the disease was refractory, from a patient treated with antithyroid drugs. The CDR3 protein is CASSLKLVTETFF. CDR3 bases: TGTGCCAGCAGTTTAAAGCTTGTCACTGAAACTTTCTTT.